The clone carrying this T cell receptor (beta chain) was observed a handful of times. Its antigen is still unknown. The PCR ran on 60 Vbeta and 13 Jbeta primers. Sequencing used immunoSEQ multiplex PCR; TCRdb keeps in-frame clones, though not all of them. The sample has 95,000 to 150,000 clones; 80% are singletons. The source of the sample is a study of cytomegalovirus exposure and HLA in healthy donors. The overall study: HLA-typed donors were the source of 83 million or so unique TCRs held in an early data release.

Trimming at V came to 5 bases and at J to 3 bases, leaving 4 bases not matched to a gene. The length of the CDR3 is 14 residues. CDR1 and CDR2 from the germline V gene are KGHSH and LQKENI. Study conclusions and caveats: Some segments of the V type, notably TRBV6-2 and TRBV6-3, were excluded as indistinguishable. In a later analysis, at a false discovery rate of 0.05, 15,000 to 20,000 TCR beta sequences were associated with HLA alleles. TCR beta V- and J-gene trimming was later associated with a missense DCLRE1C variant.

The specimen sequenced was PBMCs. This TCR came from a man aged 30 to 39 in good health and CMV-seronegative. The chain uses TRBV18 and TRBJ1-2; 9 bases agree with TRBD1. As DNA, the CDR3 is TGTGCCAGCTCAACGACAGGGGGTGACTATGGCTACACCTTC. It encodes CASSTTGGDYGYTF.